These 16 T cell receptor beta chains originate from one sample sequenced in a study of shared clonotypes between healthy human individuals (dated by TCRdb to 2020 to 2022). CD8 naive samples consisted of CD45RO-negative cells that were positively selected for CCR7, yielding a CD45RA+CCR7+ population without TemRA cells. Library creation used the immunoSEQ multiplex PCR assay. TCRdb limited this immuneACCESS table to in-frame rearrangements with V and J called. A share of clones is missing; checked studies link under half to unresolved V genes, and the rest is unexplained. In all, the sample holds around 1,900,000 clones, and around 93% of those were seen once. The top ten constitute more than 1.5% of the sample. Sequencing was carried out using naive CD8+ T cells from PBMCs. This sample's cell subset or site label indicates: CD45RA+CCR7+. These receptors all stem from a man aged 18 to 29 in good health. Some clones in this sample may be carry-over from other donors' samples.

The gene calls are TRBV2 and TRBJ2-7; TRBD2 aligns across 13 bases. Looked up from germline, CDR1 is SNHLY and CDR2 is FYNNEI. The CDR3 totals 15 residues. V shed 8 bases and J 6 bases; nucleotides not matched to a gene: 10. CDR3 loop: CASAKLAGGPGEQYF. Here the CDR3 DNA reads TGTGCCAGCGCCAAACTAGCGGGAGGGCCGGGCGAGCAGTACTTC.

The V and J genes are TRBV28 and TRBJ1-5; D is undetermined. This CDR3 contains 16 residues. Germline CDR1 reads MDHEN; CDR2 reads SYDVKM. V gave up 2 bases and J gave up 12 bases, with 23 bases separating them. CDR3 bases: TGTGCCAGCAGTTTAAAGGTGGGCCCGGCCCAATCGCGCCAGCATTTT. Translated, it gives CASSLKVGPAQSRQHF.

The chain has TRBV7-9 and TRBJ2-2; 7 nucleotides line up with TRBD1. V shed 6 bases, J shed 6 bases, and the junction held 13 bases outside the gene matches. Germline lookup yields CDR1 SEHNR and CDR2 FQNEAQ (reference sequence). The CDR3 runs 16 residues. CDR3 residues: CASSTLEGGESGELFF. In nucleotides, the CDR3 is TGTGCCAGCAGTACCCTGGAAGGGGGCGAATCCGGGGAGCTGTTTTTT.

The V gene is TRBV5-1, the J gene TRBJ2-5, with D tentatively TRBD1 or TRBD2 (5 bases each). V was shortened by 4 bases and J by 2 bases, with 9 bases between the two germline ends. This CDR3 has 13 residues. Per the germline V gene, CDR1 is SGHRS and CDR2 is YFSETQ. CDR3 loop: CASSHGGQETQYF. The CDR3 coding sequence is TGCGCCAGCAGCCATGGGGGACAAGAGACCCAGTACTTC.

The V gene is TRBV11-2, the J gene TRBJ2-1; 8 positions match TRBD2. The junction had 16 bases not matched to a gene; V was cut back by 5 bases and J by 4 bases. The CDR3 extends over 18 amino acids. Germline-derived CDR1 and CDR2 are SGHAT and FQNNGV. As DNA, the CDR3 is TGTGCCAGCAGCCCACTGGGGCCCGGGAGGGCGGCATACAATGAGCAGTTCTTC. It specifies CASSPLGPGRAAYNEQFF.

About this clone: The sample has other DNA sequences that encode this CDR3 too. The chain employs TRBV11-3 and TRBJ2-1; D gene unclear. The CDR3 sequence is 15 residues long. V was pared by 5 bases and J by 0 bases, with 11 bases between. In germline, CDR1 is SGHNT, CDR2 YENEEA. CDR3 region: CASSPGRSSYNEQFF. Here the CDR3 DNA reads TGTGCCAGCAGCCCAGGACGCAGCTCCTACAATGAGCAGTTCTTC.

This rearrangement joins TRBV6-5 to TRBJ2-1; 8 nucleotides agree with TRBD2. Trimming at V came to 7 bases and at J to 7 bases, leaving 12 bases not matched to a gene. Looked up from germline, CDR1 is MNHEY and CDR2 is SVGAGI. The CDR3 contains 15 residues. The chain's CDR3 is CASTYFSGGVNEQFF. Here the CDR3 DNA reads TGTGCCAGCACCTACTTTTCGGGGGGGGTAAATGAGCAGTTCTTC.

This clone has a single count. The gene calls are TRBV2 and TRBJ2-3; D gene unclear. The V gene lost 7 bases and the J gene lost 4 bases, with 9 bases spanning the gap. The CDR3 consists of 12 residues. Germline loops: CDR1 SNHLY, CDR2 FYNNEI. The CDR3 coding sequence is TGTGCCAGCACTGCACGGGCAGATACGCAGTATTTT. Translation gives CASTARADTQYF.

The V and J genes are TRBV7-9 and TRBJ1-1; 9 positions match TRBD1. Germline CDR1 is SEHNR and CDR2 is FQNEAQ (reference sequence). With 4 bases clipped from V and 1 base from J, the junction kept 1 base outside the gene matches. The CDR3 is 14 amino acids. CDR3 residues: CASSWDRANTEAFF. The CDR3 DNA reads TGTGCCAGCAGCTGGGACAGGGCGAACACTGAAGCTTTCTTT.

This chain connects TRBV5-4 to TRBJ2-7; a possible D gene is TRBD2 (6 bases). CDR1 is SGHNT, CDR2 YYREEE, per germline (reference sequence). CDR3 size: 17 residues. Trimming shortened V by 4 bases and J by 0 bases, and 20 bases separated the two germline ends. CDR3 loop: CASSGGLPGERSYEQYF. In DNA form, the CDR3 reads TGTGCCAGCAGCGGAGGGCTTCCGGGGGAGCGCTCCTACGAGCAGTACTTC.

The rearrangement uses TRBV29-1 and TRBJ2-5; D possibly matches TRBD1 or TRBD2 (6 bases each). The CDR3 extends over 12 amino acids. Germline V gene sequence: CDR1 SQVTM, CDR2 ANQGSEA. The V and J ends lost 5 bases and 11 bases respectively, with 18 bases between them. The CDR3 here is CSVWAGGGEQYF. DNA of the CDR3: TGCAGCGTTTGGGCCGGAGGGGGTGAGCAGTACTTC.

This clone came up a few times. This chain uses TRBV9 with TRBJ2-2; either TRBD1 or TRBD2 may supply D (5 bases each). This CDR3 spans 13 amino acids. Germline V CDR1 and CDR2: SGDLS, YYNGEE. Trimming removed 10 bases at V and 4 bases at J, with 14 bases between. CDR3 in DNA: TGTGCCTCCTCGGGGCAACTCACCGGGGAGCTGTTTTTT. Translated: CASSGQLTGELFF.

The rearrangement joins TRBV28 to TRBJ2-2, with D possibly TRBD1 on 5 matching bases. V was cut by 5 bases and J by 5 bases, with 12 bases left in between. Germline V gene sequence: CDR1 MDHEN, CDR2 SYDVKM. This CDR3 region has 14 residues. Here the CDR3 reads CASSGAVITGELFF. The CDR3 DNA is TGTGCCAGCAGTGGGGCGGTAATAACCGGGGAGCTGTTTTTT.

This clone was seen a few times. Other nucleotide sequences in the sample specify the same CDR3. V gene TRBV5-1 combines with J gene TRBJ1-1; D not resolved. Germline V gives CDR1 SGHRS, CDR2 YFSETQ. This CDR3 has 14 amino acids. V was shortened by 0 bases and J by 0 bases, with 6 bases between the two germline ends. CDR3: CASSLGRLNTEAFF. The CDR3 DNA reads as TGCGCCAGCAGCTTGGGCAGGTTGAACACTGAAGCTTTCTTT.

The CDR3 DNA reads as TGTGCCACCAAGCTTGGGACACCTAATCAGCCCCAGCATTTT. This codes for CATKLGTPNQPQHF. The chain recombines TRBV19 with TRBJ1-5; tentative D call: TRBD1 (6 bases). This CDR3 is 14 amino acids long. Trimming took 10 bases from V and 4 from J, leaving 17 bases between them. In germline, CDR1 is LNHDA, CDR2 SQIVND (reference sequence).

The chain links TRBV28 to TRBJ1-2, with D possibly TRBD1 on 5 matching bases. CDR3 length equals 14 residues. V was clipped by 5 bases and J by 1 base, with 11 bases between them. The germline V gene encodes CDR1 MDHEN and CDR2 SYDVKM. Here the CDR3 DNA reads TGTGCCAGCAGTCCATCGACAGTTAACTATGGCTACACCTTC. It encodes CASSPSTVNYGYTF.